The sequence of this T cell receptor beta chain was determined in a study of CD8+ T cells in alopecia areata. As the sequencing template, cDNA was produced by extracting RNA and reverse transcribing it. Repertoires were generated with immunoSEQ multiplex PCR, while TCRdb's copy carries only in-frame clones and drops some. The sample carries hundreds of thousands of clones, more than 60% recorded once. Findings and limits, study-wide: Mice showed TCR sharing more clearly than patients did, possibly owing to HLA. Sequencing of scalp samples also includes resident alphabeta T cells from normal skin.

As for treatment: oral pan-JAK inhibitor, 5-10 mg twice daily. Concerning this clone: Its antigen remains unknown.

This sequence was found in a human donor with alopecia areata. Sequencing used CD4+ T cells sorted from blood, obtained between weeks 44 and 45, from a patient treated with tofacitinib.

CDR3 DNA sequence: TGTGCCAGCAGTTCGGAGAACACTGAAGCTTTCTTT. As protein: CASSSENTEAFF. This chain links TRBV6-5 with TRBJ1-1; D not resolved. The CDR3 sequence is 12 residues long. Trimming left V 4 bases short and J 1 base short, with 4 bases between. The germline CDR1 and CDR2 sequences are MNHEY and SVGAGI.